The 19 T cell receptor beta chains below were found in one sample sequenced in a study of blood T cell repertoires in COVID-19. Profiled with immunoSEQ multiplex PCR; TCRdb holds only in-frame clones, not every one. The table has about 440,000 clones, 70% to 90% seen once. Sequencing was done on a sample of PBMCs or T cells enriched from blood (not recorded which). The origin of the receptors is a woman aged 18 to 35 with acute COVID-19.

The chain is built from TRBV3-1 (or the pseudogene TRBV3-2) and TRBJ2-7; 9 bases are shared with TRBD1. Germline V gene lookup returns CDR1 LGHDT and CDR2 YNNKEL (reference sequence). J was trimmed by 5 bases and V by 3 bases; bases with no gene match: 8. There are 15 residues in the CDR3. The CDR3 DNA reads TGTGCCAGCAGCCAGCCCGGGACAGGGAACCACGAGCAGTACTTC. Its translation: CASSQPGTGNHEQYF.

The chain recombines TRBV5-1 with TRBJ2-3; 8 bases match TRBD2. This CDR3 is 16 amino acids long. Germline V gives CDR1 SGHRS, CDR2 YFSETQ. Losses at the gene ends were 2 bases for V and 3 bases for J; bases not matched to a gene: 8. Here the CDR3 reads CASSFLPGLGTDTQYF. CDR3 sequence (DNA): TGCGCCAGCAGCTTCTTACCGGGACTAGGAACAGATACGCAGTATTTT.

The genes are TRBV10-1 and TRBJ2-3; 8 bases align to TRBD1. The J segment lost 1 base and the V segment lost 3 bases, leaving 6 bases of the junction unmatched. CDR1 is WNHNN and CDR2 is SYGVQD in the germline V gene (reference sequence). CDR3 size: 16 residues. The CDR3 is CASSDAGQARTDTQYF. CDR3 in DNA: TGCGCCAGCAGTGACGCGGGACAGGCCCGCACAGATACGCAGTATTTT.

The chain recombines TRBV5-1 with TRBJ2-5; tentative D call: TRBD2 (6 bases). The V end lost 3 bases, the J end lost 2 bases, and 11 bases lay between the germline ends. Germline CDR1 and CDR2: SGHRS and YFSETQ. This CDR3 comprises 14 residues. CDR3 residues: CASSSGGLQETQYF. The CDR3 DNA follows: TGCGCCAGCAGCTCCGGGGGTCTACAAGAGACCCAGTACTTC.

This clone was observed a single time. The V gene is TRBV5-1, the J gene TRBJ1-1; TRBD1 agrees at 7 bases. Germline CDR1 is SGHRS and CDR2 is YFSETQ. This CDR3 has 12 amino acids. Germline trimming cut 3 bases from V and 9 bases from J; bases unmatched to any gene: 5. The CDR3 protein is CASSSQGQKAFF. The CDR3, as DNA: TGCGCCAGCAGCTCCCAGGGACAGAAAGCTTTCTTT.

This rearrangement joins TRBV13 to TRBJ1-4; TRBD1 aligns across 8 bases. The CDR3 is 15 amino acids. Germline V gene data show CDR1 as PRHDT and CDR2 as FYEKMQ (reference sequence). J was trimmed by 6 bases and V by 2 bases; bases with no gene match: 5. The CDR3 nucleotides are TGTGCCAGCAGCTTAACCGAGACAGGGGATGAAAAACTGTTTTTT. This encodes CASSLTETGDEKLFF.

The rearrangement uses TRBV12-3 or TRBV12-4 and TRBJ2-7; weak D call: TRBD2 (6 bases). Between the trimmed V and J ends, which lost 6 bases and 5 bases, there was a span of 11 bases. The CDR3 is 12 amino acids. The CDR3 sequence is CASRLAMHEQYF. The CDR3 nucleotides are TGTGCCAGCAGGCTAGCGATGCACGAGCAGTACTTC.

CDR3 residues: CASRAGSYEQYF. Here the CDR3 DNA reads TGTGCCAGCAGGGCAGGCTCCTACGAGCAGTACTTC. The chain combines TRBV27 with TRBJ2-7; D remains unclear. The CDR3 loop spans 12 amino acids. The germline V and J ends were trimmed by 6 bases and 0 bases, with 6 bases remaining between them. Germline V gene data show CDR1 as MNHEY and CDR2 as SMNVEV (reference sequence).

This rearrangement joins TRBV7-9 to TRBJ2-7, with D possibly being TRBD2 (6 bases). V gave up 7 bases and J gave up 5 bases, with 18 bases separating them. The CDR3 is 14 residues long. Germline CDR1 reads SEHNR; CDR2 reads FQNEAQ (reference sequence). The CDR3 sequence: CASNDGTLLDEQYF. CDR3 coding DNA: TGTGCCAGCAACGATGGGACTCTTCTCGACGAGCAGTACTTC.

This chain uses TRBV7-9 with TRBJ2-2; tentatively, D is TRBD2 (6 bases). Germline V gene lookup returns CDR1 SEHNR and CDR2 FQNEAQ (reference sequence). V shed 4 bases and J shed 3 bases, with 12 bases lying between them. CDR3 length: 15 residues. This chain's CDR3 is CASSSRRGDTGELFF. The CDR3 DNA follows: TGTGCCAGCAGCTCCCGGAGGGGTGACACCGGGGAGCTGTTTTTT.

The chain carries TRBV7-6 and TRBJ1-4; no reliable D call. The V gene's germline CDR1 is SGHVS and CDR2 FNYEAQ. The CDR3 sequence is 13 residues long. V gave up 1 base and J gave up 7 bases, with 7 bases separating them. CDR3 sequence (DNA): TGTGCCAGCAGCTTAGGGGAGAGTGAAAAACTGTTTTTT. Encoded protein: CASSLGESEKLFF.

The gene calls are TRBV27 and TRBJ2-7, with D perhaps matching TRBD1 (6 bases). CDR3 length: 15 amino acids. Trimming stripped 5 bases from V and 1 base from J, with 15 bases between. Germline V CDR1 and CDR2: MNHEY, SMNVEV (reference sequence). The DNA of the CDR3 is TGTGCCAGCAGTCTGAGACAGGTTAATTCCTACGAGCAGTACTTC. Amino acid sequence: CASSLRQVNSYEQYF.

The rearrangement joins TRBV13 to TRBJ2-2; D not resolved. Trimming removed 5 bases at V and 5 bases at J, with 3 bases between. Germline CDR1 and CDR2: PRHDT and FYEKMQ (reference sequence). The CDR3 covers 11 residues. The CDR3 region has the DNA TGTGCCAGCAGCACAACCGGGGAGCTGTTTTTT. It encodes CASSTTGELFF.

The chain carries TRBV24-1 and TRBJ1-5, with 7 bases matching TRBD1. The V segment lost 8 bases and the J segment 7 bases; nucleotides outside the gene matches: 4. The CDR3 is 12 amino acids. Germline V gene sequence: CDR1 KGHDR, CDR2 SFDVKD. Here the CDR3 DNA reads TGTGCCACCAACCAGGGGGAACAGCCCCAGCATTTT. It codes for CATNQGEQPQHF.

The J gene is TRBJ1-5, the V gene TRBV5-6; 8 positions agree with TRBD1. Germline loops: CDR1 SGHDT, CDR2 YYEEEE. Trimming cost V 4 bases and J 1 base; bases outside gene matches: 4. The CDR3 totals 15 residues. CDR3 bases: TGTGCCAGCAGCCGGACAGGGAGGAGCAATCAGCCCCAGCATTTT. This encodes CASSRTGRSNQPQHF.

This clone showed up just a few times. The J gene is TRBJ1-5, the V gene TRBV19, with a weak D call TRBD1 (6 bases). Germline CDR1 is LNHDA and CDR2 is SQIVND (reference sequence). The length of the CDR3 is 15 residues. V was trimmed by 7 bases and J by 2 bases, leaving 15 bases between them. CDR3 DNA: TGTGCCAGTACCAACCAGGGGCCAGGCAATCAGCCCCAGCATTTT. Its translation is CASTNQGPGNQPQHF.

V usage is TRBV7-9 and J usage is TRBJ1-1, with no clear D. Trimming shortened V by 5 bases and J by 1 base, and 14 bases separated the two germline ends. The germline gives CDR1 SEHNR, CDR2 FQNEAQ (reference sequence). The CDR3 spans 15 residues. CDR3 residues: CASSPARVRNTEAFF. The CDR3 nucleotides are TGTGCCAGCAGCCCCGCGCGCGTTAGGAACACTGAAGCTTTCTTT.

The chain's CDR3 is CASSSGGGGYDEQYF. The CDR3 DNA is TGTGCCAGCAGCAGTGGGGGGGGAGGTTACGACGAGCAGTACTTC. V gene TRBV5-4 combines with J gene TRBJ2-7, with 7 bases fitting TRBD2. Germline values: CDR1 SGHNT, CDR2 YYREEE (reference sequence). This CDR3 is built from 15 residues. V dropped 4 bases and J dropped 5; count of bases not matched to a gene: 12.

The chain links TRBV12-3 or TRBV12-4 to TRBJ1-2; D possibly corresponds to TRBD1 (5 bases). This CDR3 is built from 13 residues. V was shortened by 6 bases and J by 4 bases, with 12 bases between the two germline ends. CDR3 bases: TGTGCCAGCAGGACTTTTGGGGCCTATGGCTACACCTTC. Protein product: CASRTFGAYGYTF.